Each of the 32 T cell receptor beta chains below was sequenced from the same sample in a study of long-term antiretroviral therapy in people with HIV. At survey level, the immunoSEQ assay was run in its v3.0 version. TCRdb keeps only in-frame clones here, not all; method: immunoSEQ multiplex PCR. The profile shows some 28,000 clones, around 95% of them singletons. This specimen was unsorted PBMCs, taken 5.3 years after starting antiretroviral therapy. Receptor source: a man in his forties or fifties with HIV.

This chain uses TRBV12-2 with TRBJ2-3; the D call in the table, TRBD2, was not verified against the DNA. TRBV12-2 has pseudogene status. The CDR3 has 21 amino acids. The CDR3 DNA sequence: TGTGCAAGTCGCGCACATCCCCGGACTAGCGGGGGGCGGGAGATGGTGGATACGCAGTATTTT. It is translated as CASRAHPRTSGGREMVDTQYF.

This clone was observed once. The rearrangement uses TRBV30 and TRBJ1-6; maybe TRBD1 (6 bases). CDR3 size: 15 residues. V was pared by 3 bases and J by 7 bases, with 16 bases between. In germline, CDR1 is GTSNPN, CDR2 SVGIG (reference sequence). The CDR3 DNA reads TGTGCCTGGAGGGGTTTAGGGGGTGGAAATTCACCCCTCCACTTT. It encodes CAWRGLGGGNSPLHF.

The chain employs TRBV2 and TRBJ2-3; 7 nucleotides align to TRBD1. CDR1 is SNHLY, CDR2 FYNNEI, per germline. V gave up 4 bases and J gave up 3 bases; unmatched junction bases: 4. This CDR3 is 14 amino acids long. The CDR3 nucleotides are TGTGCCAGCAGTGCGGACAGGTGGACAGATACGCAGTATTTT. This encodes CASSADRWTDTQYF.

The CDR3 reads CASSLTGGNQPQHF. CDR3 in DNA: TGTGCCAGCAGCTTAACAGGGGGCAATCAGCCCCAGCATTTT. J is TRBJ1-5 and V is TRBV7-9; 7 positions agree with TRBD1. This CDR3 is 14 amino acids long. In germline, CDR1 is SEHNR, CDR2 FQNEAQ (reference sequence). V was clipped by 2 bases and J by 2 bases; unmatched bases: 0.

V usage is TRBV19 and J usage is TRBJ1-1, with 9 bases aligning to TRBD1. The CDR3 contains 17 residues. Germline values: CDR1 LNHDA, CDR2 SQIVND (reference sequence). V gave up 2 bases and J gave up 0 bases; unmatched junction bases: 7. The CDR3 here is CASSISDRGSMNTEAFF. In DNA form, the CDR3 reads TGTGCCAGTAGTATATCCGACAGGGGGTCCATGAACACTGAAGCTTTCTTT.

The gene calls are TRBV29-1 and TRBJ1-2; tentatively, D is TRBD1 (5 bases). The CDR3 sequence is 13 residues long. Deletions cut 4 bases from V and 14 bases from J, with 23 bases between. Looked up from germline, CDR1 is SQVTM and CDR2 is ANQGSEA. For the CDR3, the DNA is TGCAGCGTTGGGTGGACCGGGACCGCGGAGGGGACCTTC. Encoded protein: CSVGWTGTAEGTF.

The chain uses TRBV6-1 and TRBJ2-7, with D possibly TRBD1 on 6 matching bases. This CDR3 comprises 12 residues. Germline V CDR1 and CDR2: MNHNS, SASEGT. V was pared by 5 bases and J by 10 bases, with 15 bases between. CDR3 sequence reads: CASSSTDRRQYF. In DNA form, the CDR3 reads TGTGCCAGCAGTTCCACCGACAGGAGACAGTACTTC.

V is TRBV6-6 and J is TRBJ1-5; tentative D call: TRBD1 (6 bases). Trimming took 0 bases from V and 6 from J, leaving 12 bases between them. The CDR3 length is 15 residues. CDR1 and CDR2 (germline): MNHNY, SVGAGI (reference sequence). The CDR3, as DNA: TGTGCCAGCAGTTACTCGAGGGGGGGAGTTCAGCCCCAGCATTTT. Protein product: CASSYSRGGVQPQHF.

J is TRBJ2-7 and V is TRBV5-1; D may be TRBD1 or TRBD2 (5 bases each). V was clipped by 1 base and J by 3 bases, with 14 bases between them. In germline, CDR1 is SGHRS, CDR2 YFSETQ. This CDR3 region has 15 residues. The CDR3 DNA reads TGCGCCAGCAGCTTGCCTGAGAGGGGCGACTACGAGCAGTACTTC. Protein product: CASSLPERGDYEQYF.

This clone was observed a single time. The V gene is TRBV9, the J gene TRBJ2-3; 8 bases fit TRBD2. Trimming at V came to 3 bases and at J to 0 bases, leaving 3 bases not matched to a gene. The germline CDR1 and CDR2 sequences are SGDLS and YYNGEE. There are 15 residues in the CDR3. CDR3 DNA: TGTGCCAGCAGCGCAGGACTAGCCAGCACAGATACGCAGTATTTT. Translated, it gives CASSAGLASTDTQYF.

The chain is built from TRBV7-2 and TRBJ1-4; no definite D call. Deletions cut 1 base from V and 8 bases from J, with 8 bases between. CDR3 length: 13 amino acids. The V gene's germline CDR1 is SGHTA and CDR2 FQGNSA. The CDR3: CASSLGIREKLFF. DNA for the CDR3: TGTGCCAGCAGCTTAGGGATTCGGGAAAAACTGTTTTTT.

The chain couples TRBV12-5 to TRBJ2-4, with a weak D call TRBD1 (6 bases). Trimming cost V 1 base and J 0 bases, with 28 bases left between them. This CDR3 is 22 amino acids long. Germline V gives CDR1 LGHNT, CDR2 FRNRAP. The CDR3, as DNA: TGTGCTAGTGGTTTGGCTCACATAGCCCCCCAGGGGTCGGTACTAGCCAAAAACATTCAGTACTTC. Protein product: CASGLAHIAPQGSVLAKNIQYF. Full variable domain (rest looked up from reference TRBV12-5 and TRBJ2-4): DARVTQTPRHKVTEMGQEVTMRCQPILGHNTVFWYRQTMMQGLELLAYFRNRAPLDDSGMPKDRFSAEMPDATLATLKIQPSEPRDSAVYFCASGLAHIAPQGSVLAKNIQYFGAGTRLSVL.

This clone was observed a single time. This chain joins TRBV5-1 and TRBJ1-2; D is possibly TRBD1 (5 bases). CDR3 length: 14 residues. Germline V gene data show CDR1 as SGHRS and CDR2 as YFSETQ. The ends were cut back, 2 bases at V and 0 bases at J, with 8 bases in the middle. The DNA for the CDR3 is TGCGCCAGCAGCTTCCCCAGGGCTAACTATGGCTACACCTTC. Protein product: CASSFPRANYGYTF.

The CDR3 DNA is TGTGCCAGCAGCCCGAGGGGCGGGGGGTTCAATGAGCAGTTCTTC. Its protein is CASSPRGGGFNEQFF. The J gene is TRBJ2-1, the V gene TRBV7-3, with 8 bases matching TRBD2. J lost 6 bases, V lost 5 bases, and 9 bases had no gene match. Germline V lookup: CDR1 SGHTA, CDR2 FQGTGA. This CDR3 contains 15 residues.

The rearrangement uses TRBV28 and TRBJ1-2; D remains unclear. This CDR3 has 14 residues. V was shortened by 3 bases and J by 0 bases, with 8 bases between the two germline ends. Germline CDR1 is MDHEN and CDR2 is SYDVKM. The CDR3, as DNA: TGTGCCAGCAGTTTCGTCGGGGCTAACTATGGCTACACCTTC. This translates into CASSFVGANYGYTF.

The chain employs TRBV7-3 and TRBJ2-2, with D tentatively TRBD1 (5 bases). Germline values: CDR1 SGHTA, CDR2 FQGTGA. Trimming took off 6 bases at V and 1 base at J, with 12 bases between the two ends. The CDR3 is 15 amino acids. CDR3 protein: CASRPITGNTGELFF. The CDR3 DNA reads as TGTGCCAGCAGGCCCATCACAGGGAACACCGGGGAGCTGTTTTTT.

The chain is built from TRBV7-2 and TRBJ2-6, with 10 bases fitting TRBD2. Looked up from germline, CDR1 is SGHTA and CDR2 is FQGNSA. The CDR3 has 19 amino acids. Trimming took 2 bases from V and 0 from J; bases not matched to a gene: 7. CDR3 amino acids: CASSLPTSGASSGANVLTF. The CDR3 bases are TGTGCCAGCAGCTTACCAACTAGCGGGGCAAGCTCTGGGGCCAACGTCCTGACTTTC. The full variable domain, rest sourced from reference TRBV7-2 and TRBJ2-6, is GAGVSQSPSNKVTEKGKDVELRCDPISGHTALYWYRQSLGQGLEFLIYFQGNSAPDKSGLPSDRFSAERTGGSVSTLTIQRTQQEDSAVYLCASSLPTSGASSGANVLTFGAGSRLTVL.

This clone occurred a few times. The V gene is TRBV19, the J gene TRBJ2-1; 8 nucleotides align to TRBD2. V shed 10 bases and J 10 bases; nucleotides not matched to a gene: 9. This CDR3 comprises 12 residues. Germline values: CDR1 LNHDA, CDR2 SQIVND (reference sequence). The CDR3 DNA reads TGTGCCACTGAGCGGGGGCCCGGGGAGCAGTTCTTC. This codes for CATERGPGEQFF.

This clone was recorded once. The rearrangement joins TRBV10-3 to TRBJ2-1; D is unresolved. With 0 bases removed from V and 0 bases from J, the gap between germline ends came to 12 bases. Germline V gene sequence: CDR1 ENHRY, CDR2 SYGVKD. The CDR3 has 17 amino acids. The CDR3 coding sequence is TGTGCCATCAGTGAGTCCCCTGGACGCAGCTCCTACAATGAGCAGTTCTTC. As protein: CAISESPGRSSYNEQFF.

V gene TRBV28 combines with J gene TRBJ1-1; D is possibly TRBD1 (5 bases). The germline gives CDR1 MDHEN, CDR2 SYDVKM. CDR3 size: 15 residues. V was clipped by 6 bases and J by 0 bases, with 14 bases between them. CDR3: CASRTQDTLNTEAFF. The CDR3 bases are TGTGCCAGCAGGACTCAGGACACCTTGAACACTGAAGCTTTCTTT.

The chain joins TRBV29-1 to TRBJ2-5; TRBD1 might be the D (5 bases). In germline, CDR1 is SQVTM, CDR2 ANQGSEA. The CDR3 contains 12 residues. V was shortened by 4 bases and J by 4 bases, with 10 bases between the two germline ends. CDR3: CSVVLQGETQYF. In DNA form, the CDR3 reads TGCAGCGTTGTTCTTCAGGGAGAGACCCAGTACTTC.

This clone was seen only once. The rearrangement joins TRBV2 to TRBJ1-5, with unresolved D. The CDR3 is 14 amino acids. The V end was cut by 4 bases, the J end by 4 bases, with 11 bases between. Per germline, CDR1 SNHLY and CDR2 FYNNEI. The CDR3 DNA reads TGTGCCAGCAGTGCCCCAGTGATAAATCAGCCCCAGCATTTT. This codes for CASSAPVINQPQHF.

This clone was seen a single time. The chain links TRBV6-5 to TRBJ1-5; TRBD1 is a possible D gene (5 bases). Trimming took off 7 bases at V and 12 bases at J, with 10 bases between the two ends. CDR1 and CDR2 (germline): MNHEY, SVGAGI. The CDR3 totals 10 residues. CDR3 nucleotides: TGTGCCAGCACCAGTAGGGGCCAGCATTTT. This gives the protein CASTSRGQHF.

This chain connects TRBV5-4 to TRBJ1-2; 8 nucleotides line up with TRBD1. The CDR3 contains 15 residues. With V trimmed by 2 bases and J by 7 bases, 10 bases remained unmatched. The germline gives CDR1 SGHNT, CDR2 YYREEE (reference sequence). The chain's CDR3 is CASSLKSGTGRGYTF. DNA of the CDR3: TGTGCCAGCAGCTTAAAATCCGGGACAGGCCGTGGCTACACCTTC.

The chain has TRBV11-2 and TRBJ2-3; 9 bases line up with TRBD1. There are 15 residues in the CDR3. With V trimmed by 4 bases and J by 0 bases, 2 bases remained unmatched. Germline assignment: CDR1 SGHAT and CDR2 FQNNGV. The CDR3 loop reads CASSSGQGSTDTQYF. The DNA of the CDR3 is TGTGCCAGCAGCTCGGGACAGGGTAGCACAGATACGCAGTATTTT.

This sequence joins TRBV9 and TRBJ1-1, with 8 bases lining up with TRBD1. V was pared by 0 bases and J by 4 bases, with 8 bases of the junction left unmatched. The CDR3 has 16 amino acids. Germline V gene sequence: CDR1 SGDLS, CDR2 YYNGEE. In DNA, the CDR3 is TGTGCCAGCAGCGTAGGTATGGGACAGGTGGGCACTGAAGCTTTCTTT. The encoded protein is CASSVGMGQVGTEAFF.

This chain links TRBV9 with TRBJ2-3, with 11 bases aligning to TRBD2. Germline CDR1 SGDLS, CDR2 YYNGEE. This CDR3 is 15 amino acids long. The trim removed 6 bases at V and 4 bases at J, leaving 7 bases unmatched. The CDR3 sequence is CASTVTSGVADTQYF. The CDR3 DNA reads TGTGCCAGCACCGTGACTAGCGGGGTAGCAGATACGCAGTATTTT.

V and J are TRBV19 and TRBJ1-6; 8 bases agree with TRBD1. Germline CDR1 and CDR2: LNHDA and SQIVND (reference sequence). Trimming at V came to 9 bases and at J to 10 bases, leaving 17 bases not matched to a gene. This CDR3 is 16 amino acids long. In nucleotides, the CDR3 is TGTGCCAGCCAAGGACAGGGAGAGATAAGAAACTCACCCCTCCACTTT. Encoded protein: CASQGQGEIRNSPLHF. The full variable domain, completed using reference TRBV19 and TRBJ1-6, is DGGITQSPKYLFRKEGQNVTLSCEQNLNHDAMYWYRQDPGQGLRLIYYSQIVNDFQKGDIAEGYSVSREKKESFPLTVTSAQKNPTAFYLCASQGQGEIRNSPLHFGNGTRLTVT.

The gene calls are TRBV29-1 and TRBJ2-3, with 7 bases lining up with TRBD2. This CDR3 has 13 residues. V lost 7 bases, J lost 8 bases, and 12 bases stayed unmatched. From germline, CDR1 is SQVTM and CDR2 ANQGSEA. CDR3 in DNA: TGCAGCGCCACGCGCGGGGGTCAGTCTACGCAGTATTTT. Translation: CSATRGGQSTQYF.

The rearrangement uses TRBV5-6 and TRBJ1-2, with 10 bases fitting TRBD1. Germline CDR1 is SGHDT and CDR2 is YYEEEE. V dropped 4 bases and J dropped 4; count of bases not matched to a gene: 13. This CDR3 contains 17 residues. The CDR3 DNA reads TGTGCCAGCAGCCCTGAGATCCGGGACAGGGGAGGCTATGGCTACACCTTC. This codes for CASSPEIRDRGGYGYTF.

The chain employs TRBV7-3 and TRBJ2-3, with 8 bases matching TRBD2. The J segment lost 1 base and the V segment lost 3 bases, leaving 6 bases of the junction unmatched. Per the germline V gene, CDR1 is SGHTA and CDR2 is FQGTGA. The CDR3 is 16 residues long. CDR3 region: CASSFSGTRGTDTQYF. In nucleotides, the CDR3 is TGTGCCAGCAGCTTCTCCGGGACTAGGGGCACAGATACGCAGTATTTT.

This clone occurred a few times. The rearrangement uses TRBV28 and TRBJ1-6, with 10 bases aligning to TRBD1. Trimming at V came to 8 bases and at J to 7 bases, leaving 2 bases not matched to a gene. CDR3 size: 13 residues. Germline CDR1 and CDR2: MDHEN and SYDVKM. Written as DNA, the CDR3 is TGTGCCAGCTGGGACAGGGGAAATTCACCCCTCCACTTT. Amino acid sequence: CASWDRGNSPLHF.